These 22 T cell receptor beta chains came from one sample sequenced in a study of T-cell memory formation after mild COVID-19. One entry per CDR3 protein, called by TCRdb with MiXCR from the 5' RACE reads. The data show 95,000 to 110,000 distinct CDR3 sequences, approximately 15% seen once. Sequenced sample: PBMCs or a T cell subset sorted from them (not recorded which). These receptors were taken from a man younger than 35 who had mild COVID-19 (a few samples of this study predate the infection). Cell type and time point are not known.

The chain employs TRBV27 and TRBJ2-6; possibly TRBD2 for D (7 bases). The germline gives CDR1 MNHEY, CDR2 SMNVEV (reference sequence). This CDR3 has 17 residues. The V gene lost 1 base and the J gene lost 0 bases, with 10 bases spanning the gap. CDR3 loop: CASSLWGGTSGANVLTF. Written as DNA, the CDR3 is TGTGCCAGCAGTTTATGGGGGGGCACCTCTGGGGCCAACGTCCTGACTTTC.

The chain has TRBV14 and TRBJ2-3; TRBD2 agrees at 7 bases. With 2 bases clipped from V and 6 bases from J, the junction kept 8 bases outside the gene matches. This CDR3 region has 15 residues. Germline CDR1 and CDR2: SGHDN and FVKESK. For the CDR3, the DNA is TGTGCCAGCAGCCAAAGCGGGACGAGTGGTGATACGCAGTATTTT. Translated: CASSQSGTSGDTQYF.

This clonotype was detected a few times. The rearrangement joins TRBV28 to TRBJ2-1; no clear D gene. CDR1 MDHEN and CDR2 SYDVKM come from the germline V gene. V was shortened by 5 bases and J by 4 bases, with 12 bases between the two germline ends. The CDR3 loop spans 14 amino acids. CDR3 coding DNA: TGTGCCAGCAGTCTCCTACTGGTATACAATGAGCAGTTCTTC. Protein product: CASSLLLVYNEQFF.

V usage is TRBV4-3 and J usage is TRBJ2-5, with 10 bases matching TRBD2. Germline V gene sequence: CDR1 LGHNA, CDR2 YSLEER. There are 16 residues in the CDR3. After removal of 0 bases from V and 3 bases from J, the junction contained 4 bases not matched to a gene. The DNA for the CDR3 is TGCGCCAGCAGCCAAGACCTCACTAGCGGGAAAGAGACCCAGTACTTC. Encoded protein: CASSQDLTSGKETQYF.

This clonotype was observed many times. For the CDR3, the DNA is TGCGCCAGCAGCTTGAAGGGGGCGCCCACCTACGAGCAGTACTTC. The encoded protein is CASSLKGAPTYEQYF. This chain connects TRBV5-1 to TRBJ2-7, with 7 positions matching TRBD1. The germline V gene has CDR1 SGHRS and CDR2 YFSETQ. V was pared by 1 base and J by 2 bases, with 6 bases of the junction left unmatched. The CDR3 is 15 residues long.

This clonotype showed up just a few times. The chain recombines TRBV19 with TRBJ1-1; D unresolved. Germline lookup yields CDR1 LNHDA and CDR2 SQIVND (reference sequence). The V and J ends lost 6 bases and 3 bases respectively, with 11 bases between them. The CDR3 totals 13 residues. The CDR3 sequence is CASSPAGYTEAFF. As DNA, the CDR3 is TGTGCCAGTAGCCCTGCCGGTTACACTGAAGCTTTCTTT.

This clonotype was found a few times. The rearrangement uses TRBV5-6 and TRBJ2-1; D is undetermined. Germline CDR1 reads SGHDT; CDR2 reads YYEEEE. V dropped 3 bases and J dropped 8 bases, with 9 bases sitting between them. The CDR3 covers 12 residues. Here the CDR3 DNA reads TGTGCCAGCAGCTCGATGGTCGATGAGCAGTTCTTC. This sequence encodes CASSSMVDEQFF.

This clonotype was seen a handful of times. This chain joins TRBV7-2 and TRBJ2-1, with D uncertain. Trimming took 2 bases from V and 7 from J, leaving 6 bases between them. CDR3 size: 12 residues. CDR1 is SGHTA and CDR2 is FQGNSA in the germline V gene. As DNA, the CDR3 is TGTGCCAGCAGCTTAAAAGGAAATGAGCAGTTCTTC. Translation gives CASSLKGNEQFF.

This clonotype was observed a handful of times. The chain employs TRBV5-1 and TRBJ2-7; TRBD1 might be the D (6 bases). CDR3 length: 14 residues. V lost 6 bases to trimming and J lost 0 bases, with 13 bases between them. Germline V gene sequence: CDR1 SGHRS, CDR2 YFSETQ. CDR3 region: CASKDTGNSYEQYF. Written as DNA, the CDR3 is TGCGCCAGCAAGGACACAGGGAACTCCTACGAGCAGTACTTC.

This clonotype was detected only a few times. V usage is TRBV6-5 and J usage is TRBJ1-2; D not resolved. Germline V gene lookup returns CDR1 MNHEY and CDR2 SVGAGI. Trimming removed 2 bases from V and 5 bases from J, with 21 bases in between. This CDR3 contains 17 residues. The CDR3 sequence is CASSYGQATLGIYGYTF. DNA for the CDR3: TGTGCCAGCAGTTACGGCCAGGCCACCCTTGGGATATATGGCTACACCTTC.

This clonotype was picked up a small number of times. J is TRBJ1-2 and V is TRBV12-5; D is unclear. Germline lookup yields CDR1 LGHNT and CDR2 FRNRAP. The CDR3 length is 13 residues. V was cut by 1 base and J by 4 bases, with 7 bases left in between. The CDR3 nucleotides are TGTGCTAGTGGTTTGGACCGATTCTATGGCTACACCTTC. Its translation: CASGLDRFYGYTF.

This clonotype was detected a few times. The chain has TRBV29-1 and TRBJ2-7, with D tentatively TRBD1 (6 bases). Germline CDR1 SQVTM, CDR2 ANQGSEA. The CDR3 covers 12 residues. Trimming took 4 bases from V and 1 from J, leaving 8 bases between them. CDR3 amino acids: CSVVTGSYEQYF. The CDR3 nucleotides read TGCAGCGTTGTAACAGGGTCCTACGAGCAGTACTTC.

This clonotype was seen repeatedly, ten times or more. The J gene is TRBJ2-1, the V gene TRBV4-2; D is possibly TRBD1 or TRBD2 (5 bases each). CDR3 length: 15 amino acids. Trimming pared 5 bases from V and 6 bases from J, leaving 17 bases between. The germline V gene encodes CDR1 LGHNA and CDR2 YNFKEQ. CDR3 sequence reads: CASSAPGQGANEQFF. Here the CDR3 DNA reads TGTGCCAGCAGCGCTCCGGGGCAGGGTGCCAATGAGCAGTTCTTC.

This chain joins TRBV5-1 and TRBJ1-1; 8 nucleotides agree with TRBD1. Looked up from germline, CDR1 is SGHRS and CDR2 is YFSETQ. The CDR3 runs 14 residues. After removal of 1 base from V and 4 bases from J, the junction contained 3 bases not matched to a gene. CDR3 sequence: CASSLYRGGTEAFF. The CDR3 nucleotides read TGCGCCAGCAGCTTGTACAGGGGGGGCACTGAAGCTTTCTTT.

This clonotype has just a few counts. V usage is TRBV5-4 and J usage is TRBJ2-7, with D unresolved. Deletions cut 7 bases from V and 3 bases from J, with 20 bases between. Germline CDR1 and CDR2: SGHNT and YYREEE (reference sequence). The CDR3 has 15 amino acids. CDR3 bases: TGTGCCAGCTCCGAGGCCCCTGGGCCACTCTACGAGCAGTACTTC. It is translated as CASSEAPGPLYEQYF. The whole variable domain, filled in from reference TRBV5-4 and TRBJ2-7, reads ETGVTQSPTHLIKTRGQQVTLRCSSQSGHNTVSWYQQALGQGPQFIFQYYREEENGRGNFPPRFSGLQFPNYSSELNVNALELDDSALYLCASSEAPGPLYEQYFGPGTRLTVT.

This clonotype was observed a few times. The V call is TRBV7-9, the J call TRBJ2-1; TRBD2 matches 9 bases. Germline V gene sequence: CDR1 SEHNR, CDR2 FQNEAQ (reference sequence). CDR3 length equals 16 residues. Trimming cost V 7 bases and J 8 bases; bases outside gene matches: 15. Written as DNA, the CDR3 is TGTGCCAGCACCCCTGGCGGGGGGGACTCTTGGGATGAGCAGTTCTTC. Translating gives CASTPGGGDSWDEQFF.

This clonotype was counted between two and nine times. The V gene is TRBV3-1, the J gene TRBJ2-7; D is possibly TRBD1 or TRBD2 (5 bases each). The CDR3 loop spans 17 amino acids. Germline V gene sequence: CDR1 LGHDT, CDR2 YNNKEL (reference sequence). V was clipped by 2 bases and J by 6 bases, with 23 bases between them. The CDR3 reads CASSQQSNSFGGGEQYF. The CDR3 DNA reads as TGTGCCAGCAGCCAACAATCGAATAGTTTTGGTGGGGGCGAGCAGTACTTC.

The sample holds many counts of this clonotype. This chain uses TRBV7-9 with TRBJ2-5, with D maybe TRBD1 (6 bases). The CDR3 contains 15 residues. Per germline, CDR1 SEHNR and CDR2 FQNEAQ (reference sequence). Trimming shortened V by 1 base and J by 2 bases, and 11 bases separated the two germline ends. The CDR3 here is CASSLVAGAQETQYF. Here the CDR3 DNA reads TGTGCCAGCAGCTTAGTTGCAGGGGCGCAAGAGACCCAGTACTTC.

This clonotype has a count of ten or more. This chain joins TRBV7-8 and TRBJ2-5; 9 nucleotides match TRBD1. Germline V gene sequence: CDR1 SGHVS, CDR2 FQNEAQ. CDR3 length: 15 residues. The J segment lost 4 bases and the V segment lost 2 bases, leaving 5 bases of the junction unmatched. The chain's CDR3 is CASSLTRTGAETQYF. The CDR3 DNA follows: TGTGCCAGCAGCTTAACACGGACAGGGGCAGAGACCCAGTACTTC.

The sample holds many counts of this clonotype. The rearrangement uses TRBV5-1 and TRBJ2-7, with D maybe TRBD2 (6 bases). CDR1 and CDR2 (germline): SGHRS, YFSETQ. This CDR3 contains 14 residues. Trimming removed 3 bases from V and 1 base from J, with 11 bases in between. CDR3: CASSSGGLSYEQYF. The CDR3 DNA reads TGCGCCAGCAGCTCAGGAGGGTTGTCCTACGAGCAGTACTTC.

This clonotype was seen a handful of times. This sequence joins TRBV7-8 and TRBJ1-5; weak D call: TRBD1 (6 bases). The CDR3 has 17 residues. V shed 1 base and J shed 6 bases, with 19 bases lying between them. Germline V CDR1 and CDR2: SGHVS, FQNEAQ. CDR3 DNA sequence: TGTGCCAGCAGCTTAGGGTACAGGGATCACGGAGGTCAGCCCCAGCATTTT. It yields the protein CASSLGYRDHGGQPQHF.

This clonotype has more than one count but fewer than ten. The chain is built from TRBV12-5 and TRBJ2-5, with D maybe TRBD2 (5 bases). The germline gives CDR1 LGHNT, CDR2 FRNRAP. This CDR3 has 15 amino acids. V was shortened by 1 base and J by 4 bases, with 13 bases between the two germline ends. The CDR3 region is CASGLDPPGVETQYF. CDR3 bases: TGTGCTAGTGGTTTGGACCCCCCCGGGGTAGAGACCCAGTACTTC.